This T cell receptor (beta chain) originates from a study of neurological immune-mediated disorders. Maryland, USA blood bank volunteers served as healthy controls. cDNA was made by 5'RACE with 10-nucleotide random UMIs. TCRdb called the 5' RACE reads again in MiXCR, with one record for every CDR3 protein. The sample contains under 40,000 distinct CDR3 sequences, around 7.2% of which appear only once. The germline V and J ends were trimmed by 4 bases and 8 bases, with 11 bases remaining between them. The CDR3 has 12 amino acids. The V gene's germline CDR1 is MDHEN and CDR2 SYDVKM. This receptor was obtained from a man aged 50 to 59 in good health. The sequenced sample consisted of CD4+ T cells from blood. This chain uses TRBV28 with TRBJ1-1, with D unresolved. The CDR3 sequence: CASSSTETEAFF. The CDR3 DNA reads TGTGCCAGCAGTTCCACCGAGACGGAAGCTTTCTTT.